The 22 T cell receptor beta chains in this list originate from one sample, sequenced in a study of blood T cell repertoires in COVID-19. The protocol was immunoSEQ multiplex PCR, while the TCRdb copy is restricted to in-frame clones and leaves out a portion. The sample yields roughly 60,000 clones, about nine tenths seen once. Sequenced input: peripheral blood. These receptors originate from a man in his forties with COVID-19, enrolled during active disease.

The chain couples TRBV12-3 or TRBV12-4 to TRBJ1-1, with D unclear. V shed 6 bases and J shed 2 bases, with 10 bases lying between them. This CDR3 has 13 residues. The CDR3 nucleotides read TGTGCCAGCAGCATTCAGATCAACACTGAAGCTTTCTTT. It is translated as CASSIQINTEAFF.

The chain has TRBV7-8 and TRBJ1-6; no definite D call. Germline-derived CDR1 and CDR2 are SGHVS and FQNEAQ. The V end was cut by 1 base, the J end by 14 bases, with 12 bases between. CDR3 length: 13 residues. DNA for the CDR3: TGTGCCAGCAGCTTAGAAGCAGGTGTAGCCCTCCACTTT. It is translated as CASSLEAGVALHF.

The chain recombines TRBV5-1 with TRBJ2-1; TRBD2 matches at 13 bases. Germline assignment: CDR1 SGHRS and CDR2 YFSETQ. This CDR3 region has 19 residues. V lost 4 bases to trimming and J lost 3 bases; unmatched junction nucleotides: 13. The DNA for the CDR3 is TGCGCCAGCAGCCCTGGACCGGGACTAGCGGGAAGGGTCTACAATGAGCAGTTCTTC. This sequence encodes CASSPGPGLAGRVYNEQFF.

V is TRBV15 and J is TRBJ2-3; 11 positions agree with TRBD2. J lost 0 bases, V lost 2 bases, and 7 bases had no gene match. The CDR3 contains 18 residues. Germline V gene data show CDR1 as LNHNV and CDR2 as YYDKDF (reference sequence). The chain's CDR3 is CATSRLPGLADSTDTQYF. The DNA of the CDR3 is TGTGCCACCAGCAGACTTCCGGGACTAGCGGACAGCACAGATACGCAGTATTTT.

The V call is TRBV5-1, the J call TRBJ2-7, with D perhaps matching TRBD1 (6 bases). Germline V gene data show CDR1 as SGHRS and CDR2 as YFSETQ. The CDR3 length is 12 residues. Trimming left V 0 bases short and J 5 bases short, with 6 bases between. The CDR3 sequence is CASSLAGDEQYF. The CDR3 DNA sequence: TGCGCCAGCAGCTTGGCAGGGGACGAGCAGTACTTC.

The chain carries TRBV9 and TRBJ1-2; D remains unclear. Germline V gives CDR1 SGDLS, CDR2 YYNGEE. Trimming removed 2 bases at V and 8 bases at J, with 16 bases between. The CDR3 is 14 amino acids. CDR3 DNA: TGTGCCAGCAGCGTGAGTACTGGGCCCCTAGGCTACACCTTC. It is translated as CASSVSTGPLGYTF.

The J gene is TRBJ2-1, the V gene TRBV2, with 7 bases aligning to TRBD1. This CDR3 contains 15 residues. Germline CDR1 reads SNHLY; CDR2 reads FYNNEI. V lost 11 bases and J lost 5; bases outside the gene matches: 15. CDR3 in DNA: TGTGCCTCAGCAACGAAGACAGGGAAAAACAATGAGCAGTTCTTC. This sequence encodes CASATKTGKNNEQFF.

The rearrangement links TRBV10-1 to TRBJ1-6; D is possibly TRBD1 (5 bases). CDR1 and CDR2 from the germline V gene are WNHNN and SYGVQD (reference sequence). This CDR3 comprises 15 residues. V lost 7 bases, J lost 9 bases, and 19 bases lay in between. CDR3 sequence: CASILGGDRGSPLHF. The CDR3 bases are TGCGCCAGCATTCTTGGGGGGGATAGAGGTTCACCCCTCCACTTT.

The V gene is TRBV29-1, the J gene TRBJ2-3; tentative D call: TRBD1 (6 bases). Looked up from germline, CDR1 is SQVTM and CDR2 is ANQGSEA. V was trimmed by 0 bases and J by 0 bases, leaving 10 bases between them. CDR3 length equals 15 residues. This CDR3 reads CSVEDYRDSTDTQYF. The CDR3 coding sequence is TGCAGCGTTGAAGACTACAGGGATAGCACAGATACGCAGTATTTT.

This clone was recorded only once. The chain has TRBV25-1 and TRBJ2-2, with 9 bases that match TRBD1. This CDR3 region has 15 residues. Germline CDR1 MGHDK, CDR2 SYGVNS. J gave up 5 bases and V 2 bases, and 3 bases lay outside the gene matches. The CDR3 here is CASSEEGTGTGELFF. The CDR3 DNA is TGTGCCAGCAGTGAAGAGGGGACAGGGACCGGGGAGCTGTTTTTT.

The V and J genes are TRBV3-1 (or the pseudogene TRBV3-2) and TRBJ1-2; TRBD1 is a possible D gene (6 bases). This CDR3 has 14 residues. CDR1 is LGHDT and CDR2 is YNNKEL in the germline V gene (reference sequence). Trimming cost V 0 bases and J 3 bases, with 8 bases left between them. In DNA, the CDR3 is TGTGCCAGCAGCCAAGACAGGGGCGACTATGGCTACACCTTC. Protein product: CASSQDRGDYGYTF.

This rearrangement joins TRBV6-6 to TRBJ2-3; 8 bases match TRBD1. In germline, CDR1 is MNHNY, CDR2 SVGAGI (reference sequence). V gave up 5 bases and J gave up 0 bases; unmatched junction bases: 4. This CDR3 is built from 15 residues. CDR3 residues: CASSDRGTSTDTQYF. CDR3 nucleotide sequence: TGTGCCAGCAGTGACAGGGGTACGAGCACAGATACGCAGTATTTT.

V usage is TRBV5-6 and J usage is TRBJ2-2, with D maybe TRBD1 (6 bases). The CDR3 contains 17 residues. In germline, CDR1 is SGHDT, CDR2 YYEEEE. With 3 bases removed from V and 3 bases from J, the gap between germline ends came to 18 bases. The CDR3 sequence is CASSSSDRLRDTGELFF. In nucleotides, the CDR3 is TGTGCCAGCAGCTCCTCGGACAGACTGCGGGACACCGGGGAGCTGTTTTTT.

The CDR3 loop reads CASSQMDRDNQPQHF. The CDR3 coding sequence is TGCGCCAGCAGCCAGATGGACAGGGATAATCAGCCCCAGCATTTT. This chain connects TRBV4-1 to TRBJ1-5, with 8 nucleotides matching TRBD1. Trimming took 3 bases from V and 4 from J; bases not matched to a gene: 5. Per germline, CDR1 MGHRA and CDR2 YSYEKL. This CDR3 has 15 amino acids.

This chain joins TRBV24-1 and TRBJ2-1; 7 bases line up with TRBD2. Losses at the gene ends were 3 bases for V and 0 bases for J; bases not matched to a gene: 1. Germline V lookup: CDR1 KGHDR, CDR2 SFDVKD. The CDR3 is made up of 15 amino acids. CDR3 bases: TGTGCCACCAGTGATCGGGACTACTCCTACAATGAGCAGTTCTTC. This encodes CATSDRDYSYNEQFF.

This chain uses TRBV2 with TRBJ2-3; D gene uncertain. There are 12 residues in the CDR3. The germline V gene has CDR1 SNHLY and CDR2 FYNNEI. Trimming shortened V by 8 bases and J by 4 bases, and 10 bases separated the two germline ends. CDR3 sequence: CASGVRADTQYF. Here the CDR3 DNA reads TGTGCCAGCGGTGTCCGGGCAGATACGCAGTATTTT.

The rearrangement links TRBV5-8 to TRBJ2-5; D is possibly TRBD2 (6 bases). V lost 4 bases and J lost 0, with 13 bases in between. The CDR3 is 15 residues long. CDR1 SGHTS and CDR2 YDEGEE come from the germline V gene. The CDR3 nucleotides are TGTGCCAGCAGCGGCGGGACTTCTTACCAAGAGACCCAGTACTTC. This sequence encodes CASSGGTSYQETQYF.

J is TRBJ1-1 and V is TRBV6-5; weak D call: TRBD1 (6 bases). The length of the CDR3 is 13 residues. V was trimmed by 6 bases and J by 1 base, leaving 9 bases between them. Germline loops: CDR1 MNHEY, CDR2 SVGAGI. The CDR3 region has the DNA TGTGCCAGCAGGGCGGACAGGAACACTGAAGCTTTCTTT. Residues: CASRADRNTEAFF.

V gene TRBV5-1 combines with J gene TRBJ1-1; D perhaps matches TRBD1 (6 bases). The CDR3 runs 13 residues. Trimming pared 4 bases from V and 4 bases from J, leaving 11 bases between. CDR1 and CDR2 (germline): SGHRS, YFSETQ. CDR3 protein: CASSSGTLTEAFF. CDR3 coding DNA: TGCGCCAGCAGCAGCGGGACACTCACTGAAGCTTTCTTT.

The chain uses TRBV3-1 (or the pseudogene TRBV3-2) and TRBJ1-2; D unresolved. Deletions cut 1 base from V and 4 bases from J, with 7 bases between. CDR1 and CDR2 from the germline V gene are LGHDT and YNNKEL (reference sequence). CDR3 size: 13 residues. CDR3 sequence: CASSQATVYGYTF. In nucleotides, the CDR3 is TGTGCCAGCAGCCAAGCTACGGTCTATGGCTACACCTTC.

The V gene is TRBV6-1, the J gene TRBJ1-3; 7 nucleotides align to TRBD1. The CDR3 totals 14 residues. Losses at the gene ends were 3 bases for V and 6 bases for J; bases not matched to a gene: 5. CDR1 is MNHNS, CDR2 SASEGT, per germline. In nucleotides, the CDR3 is TGTGCCAGCAGTGAGCGACAGGGACCAAACACCATATATTTT. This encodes CASSERQGPNTIYF.

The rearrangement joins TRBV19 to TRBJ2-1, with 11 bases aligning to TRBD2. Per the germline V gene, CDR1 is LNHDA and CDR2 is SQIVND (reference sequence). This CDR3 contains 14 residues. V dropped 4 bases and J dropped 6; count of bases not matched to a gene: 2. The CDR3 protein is CASSRLAGSNEQFF. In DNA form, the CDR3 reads TGTGCCAGTAGTAGACTAGCGGGAAGCAATGAGCAGTTCTTC.